Listed below are T cell receptor beta chains from one sample, sequenced in a study of CD8 T cells in ankylosing spondylitis. TCRdb ran MiXCR on the 5' RACE reads and lists one entry per CDR3 protein. The profile shows some 13,000 distinct CDR3 sequences, approximately 2.8% of them singletons. The sample taken for sequencing was blood, either unsorted or a sorted T cell fraction (not recorded which). Receptors were obtained from a male donor with ankylosing spondylitis or in good health (not recorded which). The CDR3 runs from the conserved cysteine through the conserved F or W. The D gene is left open where the match is weak. Each size is how often the clone was seen (once, few, many) or a class if it is expanded.

V,size,J,D,DNA,CDR3
TRBV9,medium-sized,TRBJ1-6,-,TGTGCCAGCAGCGTAGCTCAGACAGCGAATTCACCCCTCCACTTT,CASSVAQTANSPLHF
TRBV9,many,TRBJ2-1,TRBD2,TGTGCCAGCAGCGCGAGACTAGCAGGCTCCTACAATGAGCAGTTCTTC,CASSARLAGSYNEQFF
TRBV9,many,TRBJ2-3,TRBD1,TGTGCCAGCAGCGTAGGGACAGGTATAGATACGCAGTATTTT,CASSVGTGIDTQYF
TRBV9,many,TRBJ2-7,-,TGTGCCAGCAGCGTAGATCAGGGTTACTACGAGCAGTACTTC,CASSVDQGYYEQYF
TRBV9,many,TRBJ2-3,-,TGTGCCAGCAGCGTAGCTTACACAGATACGCAGTATTTT,CASSVAYTDTQYF
TRBV9,many,TRBJ2-1,-,TGTGCCAGCAGCGTAGAGGGGACTCGAGGGAGTGAGCAGTTCTTC,CASSVEGTRGSEQFF
TRBV9,many,TRBJ1-3,-,TGTGCCAGCAGCGTGGGACGGGCCAACTCTGGAAACACCATATATTTT,CASSVGRANSGNTIYF
TRBV9,many,TRBJ1-4,TRBD1,TGTGCCAGCAGCCTCCGGACAGGGGCGGCTGAAAAACTGTTTTTT,CASSLRTGAAEKLFF
TRBV9,many,TRBJ1-2,TRBD1,TGTGCCAGCAGCGTAGAGCTTGGGACAGGGAGTTCTGGCTACACCTTC,CASSVELGTGSSGYTF
TRBV9,medium-sized,TRBJ2-5,TRBD1,TGTGCCAGCAGTTTGACAGGGGGCGCAGAGACCCAGTACTTC,CASSLTGGAETQYF
TRBV9,medium-sized,TRBJ2-3,TRBD2,TGTGCCAGCAGCGTAGTAGCGGGGCCCCCAAAAGATACGCAGTATTTT,CASSVVAGPPKDTQYF
TRBV3-2,many,TRBJ2-2,-,TGTGCCAGCAGCAAATTCTCGACTAGCGGGGGCCCTAACACCGGGGAGCTGTTTTTT,CASSKFSTSGGPNTGELFF
TRBV9,many,TRBJ2-1,-,TGTGCCAGCAGCGGGAGCTCCTACAATGAGCAGTTCTTC,CASSGSSYNEQFF
TRBV9,many,TRBJ2-5,TRBD1,TGTGCCAGCAGCGCCAGACAGGGAATCCAAGAGACCCAGTACTTC,CASSARQGIQETQYF
TRBV9,many,TRBJ2-7,-,TGTGCCAGCAGCGTAGGTCAGGGGAGGGACTACGAGCAGTACTTC,CASSVGQGRDYEQYF
TRBV9,medium-sized,TRBJ2-4,TRBD2,TGTGCCAGCAGCGTAGGGACTAGCGGCAAAAACATTCAGTACTTC,CASSVGTSGKNIQYF
TRBV9,many,TRBJ2-4,-,TGTGCCAGCAGCGGAGGGTGGGGAGAAAACATTCAGTACTTC,CASSGGWGENIQYF
TRBV9,medium-sized,TRBJ2-3,TRBD2,TGTGCCAGCAGCGTAGCCCCGGGACTAGCGGTAATAACTAGCACAGATACGCAGTATTTT,CASSVAPGLAVITSTDTQYF
TRBV9,many,TRBJ1-3,-,TGTGCCAGCAGCGTAGCAGGGACAAATGGAAACACCATATATTTT,CASSVAGTNGNTIYF
TRBV9,many,TRBJ2-3,-,TGTGCCAGCAGCTCAATATTCCGGGGGGATACGCAGTATTTT,CASSSIFRGDTQYF
TRBV9,many,TRBJ2-1,TRBD2,TGTGCCAGCAGCGCGACCCTCACCTTGAGCGGGGGAGCGGAGCAGTTCTTC,CASSATLTLSGGAEQFF
TRBV9,many,TRBJ2-5,-,TGTGCCAGCAGCGCTCCAGGGGACCAAGAGACCCAGTACTTC,CASSAPGDQETQYF
TRBV9,many,TRBJ2-7,-,TGTGCCAGCAGCGTAGCGGCAGGGGCAGGCGAGCAGTACTTC,CASSVAAGAGEQYF
TRBV9,many,TRBJ2-6,-,TGTGCCAGCAGCGCTACCGGGACACGGATCCTCTCTGGGGCCAACGTCCTGACTTTC,CASSATGTRILSGANVLTF
TRBV9,many,TRBJ2-2,TRBD2,TGTGCCAGCAGCAAACTAGCGGGAGGAGGCGGGGAGCTGTTTTTT,CASSKLAGGGGELFF
TRBV9,many,TRBJ2-3,-,TGTGCCAGCAGCGTCCGGGCCCATTTCCAAAGCACAGATACGCAGTATTTT,CASSVRAHFQSTDTQYF
TRBV9,many,TRBJ2-2,-,TGTGCCAGCAGACCAGCGAACACCGGGGAGCTGTTTTTT,CASRPANTGELFF
TRBV9,many,TRBJ1-2,-,TGTGCCAGCAGCGTAGTAAGAGCGGGGGTAGACTATGGCTACACCTTC,CASSVVRAGVDYGYTF
TRBV9,medium-sized,TRBJ2-1,-,TGTGCCAGCAGCTTAAGACCGGGAGAGCAGTTCTTC,CASSLRPGEQFF
TRBV9,many,TRBJ2-7,-,TGTGCCAGCAGCGTAGCTCTTGGGGGCCAGTACGAGCAGTACTTC,CASSVALGGQYEQYF
TRBV9,many,TRBJ2-2,TRBD1,TGTGCCAGCAGCGCCACCGGGACAGGGGCCACCGGGGAGCTGTTTTTT,CASSATGTGATGELFF
TRBV9,many,TRBJ2-7,TRBD2,TGTGCCAGCAGCGCAAGACTAGCGGAGTCCTACGAGCAGTACTTC,CASSARLAESYEQYF
TRBV9,many,TRBJ2-7,TRBD2,TGTGCCAGCAGCGTAGGGATTCGTGCAGCGGGAGATAACGAGCAGTACTTC,CASSVGIRAAGDNEQYF
TRBV9,many,TRBJ2-1,TRBD2,TGTGCCAGCACCCGGGGACTAGCGAACAATGAGCAGTTCTTC,CASTRGLANNEQFF
TRBV9,many,TRBJ2-1,TRBD1,TGTGCCAGCAGCACAGATCCGGGACAGTACAATGAGCAGTTCTTC,CASSTDPGQYNEQFF
TRBV9,few,TRBJ2-5,-,TGTGCCAGCAGCGTAGCCGTACCCGGGACACTACAAGAGACCCAGTACTTC,CASSVAVPGTLQETQYF
TRBV9,many,TRBJ1-3,TRBD1,TGTGCCAGCAGCGGGGACAGCTCTGGAAACACCATATATTTT,CASSGDSSGNTIYF
TRBV9,medium-sized,TRBJ2-7,TRBD1,TGTGCCAGCAGCGTATCACAGGGGCTCGACGAGCAGTACTTC,CASSVSQGLDEQYF
TRBV9,medium-sized,TRBJ2-5,TRBD2,TGTGCCAGTGGTCGGGGGGGCCAGGGGACCCAGTACTTC,CASGRGGQGTQYF